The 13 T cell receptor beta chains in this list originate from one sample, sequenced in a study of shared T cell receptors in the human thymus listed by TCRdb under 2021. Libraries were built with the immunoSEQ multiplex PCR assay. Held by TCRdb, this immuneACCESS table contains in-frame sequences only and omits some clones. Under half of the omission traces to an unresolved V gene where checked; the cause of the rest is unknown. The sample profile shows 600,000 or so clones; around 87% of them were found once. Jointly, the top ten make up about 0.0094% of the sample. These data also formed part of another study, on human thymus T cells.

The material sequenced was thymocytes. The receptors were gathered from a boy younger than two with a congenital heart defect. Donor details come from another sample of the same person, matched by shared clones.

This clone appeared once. The CDR3 spells CASRQGTINYGYTF. CDR3 DNA sequence: TGTGCCAGCCGACAGGGCACCATCAACTATGGCTACACCTTC. The V gene is TRBV6-1, the J gene TRBJ1-2, with TRBD1 matching over 7 bases. Germline V gives CDR1 MNHNS, CDR2 SASEGT. This CDR3 has 14 amino acids. Losses at the gene ends were 8 bases for V and 2 bases for J; bases not matched to a gene: 8.

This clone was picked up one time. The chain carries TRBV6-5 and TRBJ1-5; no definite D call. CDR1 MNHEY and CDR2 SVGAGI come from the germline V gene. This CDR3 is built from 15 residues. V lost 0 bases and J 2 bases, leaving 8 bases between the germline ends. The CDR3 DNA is TGTGCCAGCAGTTACTCGAGGAGGGGCAATCAGCCCCAGCATTTT. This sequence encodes CASSYSRRGNQPQHF.

The CDR3 is CASNGGGRNTDTQYF. Here the CDR3 DNA reads TGCGCCAGCAACGGTGGGGGGAGAAACACAGATACGCAGTATTTT. V and J are TRBV5-1 and TRBJ2-3; perhaps TRBD2 as D (6 bases). The V and J ends lost 6 bases and 2 bases respectively, with 16 bases between them. This CDR3 comprises 15 residues. Germline-derived CDR1 and CDR2 are SGHRS and YFSETQ.

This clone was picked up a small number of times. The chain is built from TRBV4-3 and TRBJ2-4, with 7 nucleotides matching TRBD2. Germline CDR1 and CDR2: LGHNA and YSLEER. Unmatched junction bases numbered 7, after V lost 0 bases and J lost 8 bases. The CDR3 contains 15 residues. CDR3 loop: CASSQETSWDYIQYF. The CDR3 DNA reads TGCGCCAGCAGCCAAGAGACTAGCTGGGATTACATTCAGTACTTC.

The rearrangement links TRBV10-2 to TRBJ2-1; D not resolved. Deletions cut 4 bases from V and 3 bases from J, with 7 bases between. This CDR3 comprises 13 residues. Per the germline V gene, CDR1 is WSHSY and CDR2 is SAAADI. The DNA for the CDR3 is TGCGCCAGCAGTGGAGGAGTCTACAATGAGCAGTTCTTC. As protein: CASSGGVYNEQFF.

CDR3 protein: CASSLEGTSGYNEQFF. As DNA, the CDR3 is TGTGCCAGCAGCTTGGAGGGGACTAGCGGTTACAATGAGCAGTTCTTC. This sequence joins TRBV5-4 and TRBJ2-1, with TRBD2 matching 11 bases. Losses at the gene ends were 0 bases for V and 4 bases for J; bases not matched to a gene: 3. Looked up from germline, CDR1 is SGHNT and CDR2 is YYREEE (reference sequence). This CDR3 is built from 16 residues.

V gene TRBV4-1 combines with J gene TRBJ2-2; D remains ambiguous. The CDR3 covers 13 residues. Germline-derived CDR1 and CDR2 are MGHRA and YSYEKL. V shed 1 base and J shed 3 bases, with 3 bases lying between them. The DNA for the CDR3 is TGCGCCAGCAGCCAAGCGTACACCGGGGAGCTGTTTTTT. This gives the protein CASSQAYTGELFF.

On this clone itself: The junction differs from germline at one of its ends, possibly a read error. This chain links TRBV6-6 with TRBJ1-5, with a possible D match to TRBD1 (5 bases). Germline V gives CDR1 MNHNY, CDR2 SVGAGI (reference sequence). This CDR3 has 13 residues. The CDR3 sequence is CVVRGARNQPQHF. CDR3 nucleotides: TGCGTGGTGCGTGGGGCGCGAAATCAGCCCCAGCATTTT.

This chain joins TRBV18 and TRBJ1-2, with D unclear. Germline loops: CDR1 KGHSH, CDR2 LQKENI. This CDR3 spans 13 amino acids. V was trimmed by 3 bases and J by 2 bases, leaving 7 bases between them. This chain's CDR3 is CASSPGTNYGYTF. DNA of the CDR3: TGTGCCAGCTCACCGGGCACAAACTATGGCTACACCTTC.

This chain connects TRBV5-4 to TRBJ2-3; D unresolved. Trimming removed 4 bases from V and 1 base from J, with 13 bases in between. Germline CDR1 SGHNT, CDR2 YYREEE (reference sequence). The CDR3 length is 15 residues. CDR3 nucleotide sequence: TGTGCCAGCAGCCCGAAGATCCAGGGCACAGATACGCAGTATTTT. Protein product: CASSPKIQGTDTQYF.

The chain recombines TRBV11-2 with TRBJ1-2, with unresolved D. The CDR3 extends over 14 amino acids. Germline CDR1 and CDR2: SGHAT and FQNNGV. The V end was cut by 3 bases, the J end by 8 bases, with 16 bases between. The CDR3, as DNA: TGTGCCAGCAGCTTCTCAGGCTCACTTGGAGGCTACACCTTC. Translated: CASSFSGSLGGYTF.

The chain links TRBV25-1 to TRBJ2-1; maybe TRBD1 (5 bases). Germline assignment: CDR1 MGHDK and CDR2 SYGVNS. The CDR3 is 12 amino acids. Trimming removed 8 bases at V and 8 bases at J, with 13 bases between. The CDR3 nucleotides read TGTGCCAGCTCACACTCAGGGCATGAGCAGTTCTTC. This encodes CASSHSGHEQFF.

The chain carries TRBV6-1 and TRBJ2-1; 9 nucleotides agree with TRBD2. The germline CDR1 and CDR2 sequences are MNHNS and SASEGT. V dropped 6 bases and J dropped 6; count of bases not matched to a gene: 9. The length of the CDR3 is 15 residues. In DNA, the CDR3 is TGTGCCAGCAGGGTCCCCGCGGGAGGGCTCAATGAGCAGTTCTTC. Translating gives CASRVPAGGLNEQFF.